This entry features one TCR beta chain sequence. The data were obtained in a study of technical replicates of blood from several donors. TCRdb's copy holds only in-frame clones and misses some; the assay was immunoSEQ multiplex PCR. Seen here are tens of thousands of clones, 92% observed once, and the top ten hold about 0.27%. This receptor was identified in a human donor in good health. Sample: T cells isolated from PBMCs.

CDR3 sequence reads: CASGLDETGTGSYEQYF. CDR3 in DNA: TGTGCTAGTGGTTTGGATGAAACCGGGACAGGGTCTTACGAGCAGTACTTC. V and J are TRBV12-5 and TRBJ2-7; 9 positions agree with TRBD1. Germline trimming cut 1 base from V and 4 bases from J; bases unmatched to any gene: 11. Per the germline V gene, CDR1 is LGHNT and CDR2 is FRNRAP. The CDR3 extends over 17 amino acids.